This T cell receptor (beta chain) was observed in a study of CD8+ T cells in alopecia areata. This clone was detected a few times. The CDR3 is 12 amino acids. Trimming pared 7 bases from V and 6 bases from J, leaving 12 bases between. The germline V gene encodes CDR1 SQVTM and CDR2 ANQGSEA. After isolation, RNA underwent reverse transcription to generate cDNA as the sequencing template. The data were produced by immunoSEQ multiplex PCR, yet TCRdb's version contains in-frame clones alone and is incomplete. The sample lists 150,000 to 200,000 clones; about 60% were seen once. The sequenced sample consisted of CD4+ T cells sorted from blood. The origin of this receptor is a human donor in good health. The J gene is TRBJ2-2, the V gene TRBV29-1; D gene ambiguous. The CDR3 spells CSASWTAGELFF. For the CDR3, the DNA is TGCAGCGCCTCATGGACGGCCGGGGAGCTGTTTTTT.